Listed here are 11 T cell receptor beta chains from one sample, sequenced in a study of graft-versus-host responses after intestinal transplantation listed by TCRdb under 2021. In light of the paper, this sample's time point label describes: cells obtained before transplantation from donor or recipient. These receptors lack a known antigen. Libraries were made using the immunoSEQ multiplex PCR assay. What TCRdb holds here is the immuneACCESS table cut down to in-frame rearrangements. Part of the clones is not present; checked against another copy, under half of the missing clones reflect an unresolved V gene, and the others are unexplained. For this sample there are over 75,000 clones; about 87% appear just once. The leading ten clones occupy approximately 0.3% of the sample. This material consisted of unstimulated CD4+ T cells sorted from spleen or lymph node cells, taken before transplant. The receptor source for this set is a human donor who was the organ donor for an intestinal transplant.

The chain employs TRBV27 and TRBJ2-6; 7 nucleotides match TRBD1. CDR1 and CDR2 (germline): MNHEY, SMNVEV (reference sequence). CDR3 size: 19 residues. V was pared by 3 bases and J by 3 bases, with 14 bases of the junction left unmatched. The CDR3 nucleotides are TGTGCCAGCAGTTTGCTTAAAATGACAGGGTTTGGTGGGGCCAACGTCCTGACTTTC. Amino acids: CASSLLKMTGFGGANVLTF.

The rearrangement uses TRBV5-1 and TRBJ2-3; a weak D match, TRBD2 (6 bases). Germline V gives CDR1 SGHRS, CDR2 YFSETQ. There are 16 residues in the CDR3. Trimming left V 6 bases short and J 4 bases short, with 21 bases between. In DNA, the CDR3 is TGCGCCAGCAACAAACCGGGACCCGGGGGTCCAGATACGCAGTATTTT. Translated, it gives CASNKPGPGGPDTQYF.

CDR3 loop: CASSLTKRGGDTQYF. CDR3 DNA: TGTGCCAGCAGCTTGACGAAGCGGGGGGGAGATACGCAGTATTTT. This chain links TRBV5-4 with TRBJ2-3, with TRBD2 matching 10 bases. The trim removed 1 base at V and 5 bases at J, leaving 4 bases unmatched. Germline V lookup: CDR1 SGHNT, CDR2 YYREEE (reference sequence). The length of the CDR3 is 15 residues.

This chain links TRBV6-6 with TRBJ2-7; the match to TRBD1 covers 7 bases. The CDR3 consists of 15 residues. Trimming at V came to 8 bases and at J to 3 bases, leaving 13 bases not matched to a gene. Germline lookup yields CDR1 MNHNY and CDR2 SVGAGI (reference sequence). CDR3 protein: CASGAYRDSYYEQYF. CDR3 bases: TGTGCCAGCGGAGCGTATCGGGACAGTTACTACGAGCAGTACTTC.

The CDR3 nucleotides are TGTGCCAGCAGTCCTCTTTGGACAGCTCTGAACACCGGGGAGCTGTTTTTT. Translating it yields CASSPLWTALNTGELFF. This rearrangement joins TRBV6-4 to TRBJ2-2; TRBD1 is a possible D gene (6 bases). The length of the CDR3 is 17 residues. Looked up from germline, CDR1 is MRHNA and CDR2 is SNTAGT. Trimming left V 5 bases short and J 1 base short, with 17 bases between.

The gene calls are TRBV30 and TRBJ1-2; D not certain. CDR1 is GTSNPN, CDR2 SVGIG, per germline (reference sequence). The CDR3 has 14 residues. Trimming pared 4 bases from V and 4 bases from J, leaving 16 bases between. CDR3 sequence (DNA): TGTGCCTGGAATTTCTTGGGCGATACCTATGGCTACACCTTC. This codes for CAWNFLGDTYGYTF. Full variable domain (remainder filled in from reference TRBV30 and TRBJ1-2): SQTIHQWPATLVQPVGSPLSLECTVEGTSNPNLYWYRQAAGRGLQLLFYSVGIGQISSEVPQNLSASRPQDRQFILSSKKLLLSDSGFYLCAWNFLGDTYGYTFGSGTRLTVV.

This clone has only a few counts. The chain couples TRBV29-1 to TRBJ1-5, with D perhaps TRBD1 (6 bases). The CDR3 extends over 13 amino acids. Trimming cost V 6 bases and J 4 bases, with 13 bases left between them. Germline CDR1 and CDR2: SQVTM and ANQGSEA. The CDR3 nucleotides are TGCAGCGTCCTATGGACAGAAAATCAGCCCCAGCATTTT. Residues: CSVLWTENQPQHF. The full variable domain, with the rest looked up from reference TRBV29-1 and TRBJ1-5, is SAVISQKPSRDICQRGTSLTIQCQVDSQVTMMFWYRQQPGQSLTLIATANQGSEATYESGFVIDKFPISRPNLTFSTLTVSNMSPEDSSIYLCSVLWTENQPQHFGDGTRLSIL.

The chain has TRBV15 and TRBJ1-1; D might be TRBD1 (6 bases). This CDR3 spans 16 amino acids. The germline V gene encodes CDR1 LNHNV and CDR2 YYDKDF (reference sequence). V was cut by 5 bases and J by 1 base, with 17 bases left in between. CDR3: CATSSTHRAGNTEAFF. CDR3 bases: TGTGCCACCAGCTCAACCCACAGGGCCGGGAACACTGAAGCTTTCTTT.

A note on this clone: Likely a read error: the CDR3 ends without its conserved phenylalanine or tryptophan. This rearrangement joins TRBV11-2 to TRBJ1-1; D is undetermined. The CDR3 sequence is 16 residues long. Trimming took off 1 base at V and 1 base at J, with 13 bases between the two ends. Germline-derived CDR1 and CDR2 are SGHAT and FQNNGV. The CDR3 reads CASSLGLVAGNTEAFL. Here the CDR3 DNA reads TGTGCCAGCAGCTTAGGGTTGGTGGCGGGGAACACTGAAGCTTTCCTT.

The genes are TRBV6-5 and TRBJ2-7, with 9 bases aligning to TRBD1. CDR3 length equals 13 residues. V was pared by 6 bases and J by 4 bases, with 4 bases of the junction left unmatched. Germline CDR1 reads MNHEY; CDR2 reads SVGAGI. CDR3 DNA: TGTGCCAGCAGGCGGACAGGGGTTTACGAGCAGTACTTC. Residues: CASRRTGVYEQYF.

V usage is TRBV7-3 and J usage is TRBJ2-1, with a possible D match to TRBD1 (6 bases). Per germline, CDR1 SGHTA and CDR2 FQGTGA. The CDR3 has 16 amino acids. V lost 3 bases and J 11 bases, leaving 23 bases between the germline ends. This CDR3 reads CASSFSQRTGLGKQFF. The CDR3 DNA is TGTGCCAGCAGCTTCAGCCAACGAACAGGGTTGGGGAAGCAGTTCTTC.